One sample yielded the 10 T cell receptor beta chains listed below, sequenced in a study of graft-versus-host responses after intestinal transplantation. Profiled with immunoSEQ multiplex PCR; TCRdb holds only in-frame clones, not every one. The table lists about 97,000 clones, over 75% of them singletons. Sequencing used PBMCs, obtained around 450 days after intestinal transplant. These receptors were taken from a human patient who received an intestinal transplant, so some T cells may come from the graft donor.

V and J are TRBV4-1 and TRBJ1-6; D unclear. V lost 0 bases, J lost 9 bases, and 6 bases lay in between. The CDR3 is 13 amino acids. Germline lookup yields CDR1 MGHRA and CDR2 YSYEKL. CDR3 in DNA: TGCGCCAGCAGCCAAGAGAGAGCTTCACCCCTCCACTTT. It encodes CASSQERASPLHF.

The chain combines TRBV27 with TRBJ1-1, with 7 bases lining up with TRBD1. J gave up 7 bases and V 2 bases, and 10 bases lay outside the gene matches. The CDR3 is made up of 15 amino acids. The germline CDR1 and CDR2 sequences are MNHEY and SMNVEV (reference sequence). CDR3 loop: CASSLGTVPPIEAFF. The CDR3 DNA is TGTGCCAGCAGTTTAGGGACAGTCCCCCCTATTGAAGCTTTCTTT.

The rearrangement joins TRBV28 to TRBJ1-1; D uncertain. The CDR3 consists of 11 residues. Trimming took off 5 bases at V and 4 bases at J, with 5 bases between the two ends. CDR1 is MDHEN, CDR2 SYDVKM, per germline. As DNA, the CDR3 is TGTGCCAGCAGTCCCCGCACTGAAGCTTTCTTT. Residues: CASSPRTEAFF. The variable domain in full, completed from reference TRBV28 and TRBJ1-1, reads DVKVTQSSRYLVKRTGEKVFLECVQDMDHENMFWYRQDPGLGLRLIYFSYDVKMKEKGDIPEGYSVSREKKERFSLILESASTNQTSMYLCASSPRTEAFFGQGTRLTVV.

The V gene is TRBV19, the J gene TRBJ1-1; 8 bases agree with TRBD1. Germline CDR1 is LNHDA and CDR2 is SQIVND (reference sequence). CDR3 length equals 12 residues. J gave up 6 bases and V 7 bases, and 4 bases lay outside the gene matches. CDR3 loop: CASTSTGAEAFF. CDR3 coding DNA: TGTGCCAGTACCTCGACAGGGGCTGAAGCTTTCTTT.

The chain links TRBV13 to TRBJ1-1; D is unresolved. The length of the CDR3 is 12 residues. Deletions cut 6 bases from V and 3 bases from J, with 8 bases between. Per germline, CDR1 PRHDT and CDR2 FYEKMQ (reference sequence). Here the CDR3 reads CASSPRYTEAFF. The CDR3 region has the DNA TGTGCCAGCAGTCCCCGGTACACTGAAGCTTTCTTT.

Turning to this clone: The sample carries other DNA sequences with the same CDR3. The CDR3 region has the DNA TGTGCCAGCAGCCCTCGCGGAGATACGCAGTATTTT. This sequence encodes CASSPRGDTQYF. The chain joins TRBV7-3 to TRBJ2-3; D is unclear. V gave up 5 bases and J gave up 5 bases, with 8 bases separating them. Germline V gene data show CDR1 as SGHTA and CDR2 as FQGTGA. The CDR3 runs to 12 residues. Based on the CDR3 plus reference TRBV7-3 and TRBJ2-3, the full variable domain is GAGVSQTPSNKVTEKGKYVELRCDPISGHTALYWYRQSLGQGPEFLIYFQGTGAADDSGLPNDRFFAVRPEGSVSTLKIQRTERGDSAVYLCASSPRGDTQYFGPGTRLTVL.

The chain carries TRBV10-3 and TRBJ1-1; possibly TRBD1 for D (5 bases). Germline CDR1 ENHRY, CDR2 SYGVKD. CDR3 length equals 12 residues. Trimming left V 6 bases short and J 3 bases short, with 8 bases between. The CDR3, as DNA: TGTGCCATCAGCTCGGGGGACACTGAAGCTTTCTTT. As protein: CAISSGDTEAFF.

V gene TRBV15 combines with J gene TRBJ2-5, with D maybe TRBD2 (6 bases). Germline V gene sequence: CDR1 LNHNV, CDR2 YYDKDF (reference sequence). V lost 0 bases and J 9 bases, leaving 20 bases between the germline ends. The CDR3 spans 16 residues. CDR3 nucleotides: TGTGCCACCAGCAGAGATGGCCGGGGGACGGGTCAGGCCCAGTACTTC. It encodes CATSRDGRGTGQAQYF.

The chain uses TRBV9 and TRBJ2-7; the match to TRBD2 covers 10 bases. The V segment lost 0 bases and the J segment 3 bases; nucleotides outside the gene matches: 9. The CDR3 totals 17 residues. Germline assignment: CDR1 SGDLS and CDR2 YYNGEE. The CDR3 nucleotides read TGTGCCAGCAGCGTAGGGGTGTATGCTAGCGGGGGCTACGAGCAGTACTTC. This encodes CASSVGVYASGGYEQYF.

J is TRBJ2-3 and V is TRBV5-1; 9 bases fit TRBD2. CDR3 length: 16 residues. Germline values: CDR1 SGHRS, CDR2 YFSETQ. With V trimmed by 0 bases and J by 2 bases, 4 bases remained unmatched. The CDR3 spells CASSLVASGTTDTQYF. As DNA, the CDR3 is TGCGCCAGCAGCTTGGTTGCTAGCGGGACCACAGATACGCAGTATTTT.